A selection of T cell receptor beta chains follows, all from one sample in a study of glioma-infiltrating T cells after dendritic cell vaccination. Measured with immunoSEQ multiplex PCR; TCRdb has only the in-frame clones, and not every one. The table lists 60,000 to 70,000 clones, roughly 80% of them singletons. The sample in question was blood, obtained before dendritic cell vaccination. The receptors were sampled from a human donor with glioblastoma. The CDR3 runs from the conserved cysteine through the conserved F or W. Each record gives: J gene, V gene, CDR3 protein.

j_call: TRBJ2-1
v_call: TRBV5-1
cdr3_aa: CASSYIGDEQFF

j_call: TRBJ2-7
v_call: TRBV7-6
cdr3_aa: CASSLSIRGSSSYEQYF

j_call: TRBJ2-7
v_call: TRBV5-4
cdr3_aa: CATGEASGSYEQYF

j_call: TRBJ1-1
v_call: TRBV6-6
cdr3_aa: CASSSGLSAPISEAFF

j_call: TRBJ2-1
v_call: TRBV5-1
cdr3_aa: CASSLPAGAGEQFF

j_call: TRBJ1-1
v_call: TRBV28
cdr3_aa: CASRATGNTEAFF

j_call: TRBJ2-1
v_call: TRBV7-2
cdr3_aa: CASSLSSGVPLF

j_call: TRBJ2-7
v_call: TRBV29-1
cdr3_aa: CSVEEGAFGYEQYF

j_call: TRBJ2-7
v_call: TRBV5-4
cdr3_aa: CASSQNRGREQYF

j_call: TRBJ2-7
v_call: TRBV2
cdr3_aa: CASKTGRPSHEQYF

j_call: TRBJ2-7
v_call: TRBV28
cdr3_aa: CASRQFLSYEQYF

j_call: TRBJ2-7
v_call: TRBV6-6
cdr3_aa: CASSYTEGGVLGEQYF

j_call: TRBJ2-1
v_call: TRBV2
cdr3_aa: CASSGQGFQFF

j_call: TRBJ1-5
v_call: TRBV11-2
cdr3_aa: CASSHRQGSQPQHF

j_call: TRBJ1-2
v_call: TRBV19
cdr3_aa: CASSIQGQFNYGYTF

j_call: TRBJ1-2
v_call: TRBV7-2
cdr3_aa: CASSYAQGPYGYTF

j_call: TRBJ2-7
v_call: TRBV7-8
cdr3_aa: CASSLAVGVLYEQYF

j_call: TRBJ2-7
v_call: TRBV5-1
cdr3_aa: CASSVLGLEIYEQYF

j_call: TRBJ1-1
v_call: TRBV5-1
cdr3_aa: CASSPTGFTEAFF

j_call: TRBJ1-6
v_call: TRBV28
cdr3_aa: CASTLRNLYNSPLHF

j_call: TRBJ2-3
v_call: TRBV30
cdr3_aa: CAWIPRGDTQYF

j_call: TRBJ1-4
v_call: TRBV5-8
cdr3_aa: CASSPGTGDWRSREKLFF

j_call: TRBJ2-3
v_call: TRBV6-1
cdr3_aa: CASSVLAGGPDTQYF

j_call: TRBJ2-3
v_call: TRBV6-5
cdr3_aa: CASRGVGTDTQYF